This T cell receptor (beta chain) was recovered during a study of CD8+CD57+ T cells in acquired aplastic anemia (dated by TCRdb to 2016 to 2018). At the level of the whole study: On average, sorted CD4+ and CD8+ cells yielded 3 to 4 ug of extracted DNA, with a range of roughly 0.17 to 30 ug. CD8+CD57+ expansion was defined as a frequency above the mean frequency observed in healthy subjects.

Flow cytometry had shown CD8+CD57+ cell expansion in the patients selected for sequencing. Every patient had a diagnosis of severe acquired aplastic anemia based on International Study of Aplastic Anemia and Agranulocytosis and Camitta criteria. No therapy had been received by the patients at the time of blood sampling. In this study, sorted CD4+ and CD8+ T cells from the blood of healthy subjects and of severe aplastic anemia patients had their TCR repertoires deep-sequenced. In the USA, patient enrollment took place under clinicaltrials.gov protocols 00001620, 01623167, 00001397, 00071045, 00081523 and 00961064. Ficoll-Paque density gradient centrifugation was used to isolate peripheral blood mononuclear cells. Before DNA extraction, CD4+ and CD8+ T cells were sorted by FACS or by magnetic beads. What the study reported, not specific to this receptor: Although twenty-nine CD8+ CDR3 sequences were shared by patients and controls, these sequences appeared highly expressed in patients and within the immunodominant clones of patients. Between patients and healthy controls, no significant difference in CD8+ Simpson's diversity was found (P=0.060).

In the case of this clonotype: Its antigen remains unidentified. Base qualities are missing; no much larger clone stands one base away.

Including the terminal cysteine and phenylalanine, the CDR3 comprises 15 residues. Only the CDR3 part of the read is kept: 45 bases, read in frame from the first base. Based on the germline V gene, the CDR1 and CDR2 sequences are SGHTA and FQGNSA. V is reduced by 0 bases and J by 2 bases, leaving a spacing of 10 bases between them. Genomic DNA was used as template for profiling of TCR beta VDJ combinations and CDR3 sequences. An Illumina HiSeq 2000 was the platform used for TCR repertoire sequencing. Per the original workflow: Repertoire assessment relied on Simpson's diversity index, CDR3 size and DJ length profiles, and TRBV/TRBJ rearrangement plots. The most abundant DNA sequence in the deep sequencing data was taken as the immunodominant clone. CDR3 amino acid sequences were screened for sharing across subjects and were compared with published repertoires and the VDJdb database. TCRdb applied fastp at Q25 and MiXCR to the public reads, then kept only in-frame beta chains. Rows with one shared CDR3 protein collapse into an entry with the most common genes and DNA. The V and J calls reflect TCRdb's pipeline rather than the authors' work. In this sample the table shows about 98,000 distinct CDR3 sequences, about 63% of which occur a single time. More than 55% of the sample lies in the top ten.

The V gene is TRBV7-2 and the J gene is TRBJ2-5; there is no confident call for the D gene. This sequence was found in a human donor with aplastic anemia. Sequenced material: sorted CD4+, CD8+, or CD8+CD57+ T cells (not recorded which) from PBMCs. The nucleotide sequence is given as TGTGCCAGCAGCTTAGCTCGGACGGAACAAGAGACCCAGTACTTC. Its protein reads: CASSLARTEQETQYF.